The 31 T cell receptor beta chains presented below share a single source sample, sequenced in a study of regulatory dendritic cells for organ transplantation (dated by TCRdb to about 2017). The library was made by the immunoSEQ multiplex PCR assay. TCRdb limited this immuneACCESS table to in-frame rearrangements with V and J called. A share of clones is missing; checked studies link under half to unresolved V genes, and the rest is unexplained. This sample holds nearly 30,000 clones; nearly 80% were observed only once. The top ten hold approximately 2.2% of the sample. Material: memory CD4+ T cells from blood. Per the publication, the cell subset or site label means: CD45RO+ memory T cells. The receptors stem from a human donor in good health.

The chain uses TRBV7-6 and TRBJ2-7, with 14 bases aligning to TRBD2. CDR3 length: 15 residues. Trimming removed 5 bases from V and 3 bases from J; junction bases left unmatched: 3. CDR1 and CDR2 (germline): SGHVS, FNYEAQ. The CDR3: CASSAGTSGSYEQYF. CDR3 nucleotides: TGTGCCAGCAGCGCCGGGACTAGCGGGAGCTACGAGCAGTACTTC.

The chain uses TRBV6-4 and TRBJ2-1; 7 positions agree with TRBD2. The germline V gene has CDR1 MRHNA and CDR2 SNTAGT. This CDR3 contains 13 residues. The J segment lost 9 bases and the V segment lost 5 bases, leaving 7 bases of the junction unmatched. The CDR3 DNA is TGTGCCAGCAGTTATACTAGCGCATCTGAGCAGTTCTTC. This sequence encodes CASSYTSASEQFF.

This chain links TRBV6-5 with TRBJ2-7; D is possibly TRBD2 (7 bases). Germline V CDR1 and CDR2: MNHEY, SVGAGI. Between the trimmed V and J ends, which lost 6 bases and 2 bases, there was a span of 17 bases. This CDR3 has 15 amino acids. The CDR3 protein is CASSPVSGGPYEQYF. The CDR3 nucleotides are TGTGCCAGCAGCCCAGTGTCCGGGGGGCCCTACGAGCAGTACTTC.

The chain couples TRBV27 to TRBJ1-6; D gene ambiguous. The length of the CDR3 is 14 residues. Per germline, CDR1 MNHEY and CDR2 SMNVEV (reference sequence). The V gene lost 0 bases and the J gene lost 7 bases, with 7 bases spanning the gap. DNA of the CDR3: TGTGCCAGCAGTTTATCGAACAGAAATTCACCCCTCCACTTT. Amino acid sequence: CASSLSNRNSPLHF.

The chain carries TRBV27 and TRBJ1-5; D is uncertain. Between the trimmed V and J ends, which lost 5 bases and 0 bases, there was a span of 8 bases. Germline V lookup: CDR1 MNHEY, CDR2 SMNVEV (reference sequence). CDR3 length equals 14 residues. The CDR3 DNA sequence: TGTGCCAGCAGTCAGAAATATAGCAATCAGCCCCAGCATTTT. Translated: CASSQKYSNQPQHF.

The J gene is TRBJ2-1, the V gene TRBV7-8, with 7 bases fitting TRBD2. Germline V CDR1 and CDR2: SGHVS, FQNEAQ. V dropped 1 base and J dropped 7; count of bases not matched to a gene: 7. This CDR3 has 15 residues. The CDR3 loop reads CASSLVAGQRNEQFF. In nucleotides, the CDR3 is TGTGCCAGCAGCTTAGTAGCGGGTCAGCGGAATGAGCAGTTCTTC.

The sample holds a few counts of this clone. The chain employs TRBV11-1 and TRBJ2-7; no reliable D call. V lost 5 bases to trimming and J lost 4 bases, with 12 bases between them. CDR3 length equals 13 residues. The germline V gene has CDR1 SGHAT and CDR2 FQDESV (reference sequence). CDR3 loop: CASSPSSLYEQYF. The DNA of the CDR3 is TGTGCCAGCAGCCCGTCTAGTCTATACGAGCAGTACTTC.

This clone was detected only a few times. The V gene is TRBV7-8, the J gene TRBJ1-2; D perhaps matches TRBD1 (6 bases). The CDR3 consists of 16 residues. Trimming cost V 1 base and J 4 bases, with 16 bases left between them. Germline values: CDR1 SGHVS, CDR2 FQNEAQ. The CDR3 DNA reads as TGTGCCAGCAGCTTAGGGGGCAGGGGAGATCCCTATGGCTACACCTTC. It codes for CASSLGGRGDPYGYTF.

This clone came up a few times. For the CDR3, the DNA is TGCAGCGTTGTCAGCCCGCTGAACACTGAAGCTTTCTTT. Amino acids: CSVVSPLNTEAFF. This sequence joins TRBV29-1 and TRBJ1-1; D call uncertain. The CDR3 has 13 amino acids. The V end lost 4 bases, the J end lost 0 bases, and 9 bases lay between the germline ends. The V gene's germline CDR1 is SQVTM and CDR2 ANQGSEA. Full variable domain (outside the CDR3, taken from reference TRBV29-1 and TRBJ1-1): SAVISQKPSRDICQRGTSLTIQCQVDSQVTMMFWYRQQPGQSLTLIATANQGSEATYESGFVIDKFPISRPNLTFSTLTVSNMSPEDSSIYLCSVVSPLNTEAFFGQGTRLTVV.

The chain is built from TRBV6-5 and TRBJ2-7; tentatively, D is TRBD1 (6 bases). CDR3 length: 15 amino acids. Germline V gives CDR1 MNHEY, CDR2 SVGAGI. V was trimmed by 4 bases and J by 4 bases, leaving 17 bases between them. The DNA of the CDR3 is TGTGCCAGCAGTTTTGGGGGCCTAGGGTCTTACGAGCAGTACTTC. It is translated as CASSFGGLGSYEQYF.

This CDR3 is CASKVSDSYEQYF. The CDR3 DNA reads as TGTGCCAGCAAGGTGTCAGACTCCTACGAGCAGTACTTC. The rearrangement joins TRBV2 to TRBJ2-7; D is uncertain. Germline lookup yields CDR1 SNHLY and CDR2 FYNNEI. This CDR3 region has 13 residues. With 7 bases removed from V and 0 bases from J, the gap between germline ends came to 10 bases.

The J gene is TRBJ1-2, the V gene TRBV5-6, with D unresolved. The CDR3 is made up of 16 amino acids. V lost 0 bases and J lost 4, with 16 bases in between. CDR1 SGHDT and CDR2 YYEEEE come from the germline V gene. Here the CDR3 reads CASSLVDYPVGYGYTF. The CDR3 bases are TGTGCCAGCAGCTTGGTAGATTACCCTGTCGGCTATGGCTACACCTTC.

This clone was counted only a few times. The V gene is TRBV2, the J gene TRBJ2-7, with D unresolved. The CDR3 is 13 residues long. CDR1 SNHLY and CDR2 FYNNEI come from the germline V gene. The ends were cut back, 8 bases at V and 0 bases at J, with 11 bases in the middle. The CDR3 is CASGPVFSYEQYF. DNA of the CDR3: TGTGCCAGCGGACCGGTGTTCTCCTACGAGCAGTACTTC.

The chain is built from TRBV2 and TRBJ2-2, with 7 bases identical to TRBD1. There are 13 residues in the CDR3. V gave up 6 bases and J gave up 5 bases; unmatched junction bases: 3. The germline V gene encodes CDR1 SNHLY and CDR2 FYNNEI. The CDR3 region is CASRDRLTGELFF. The CDR3, as DNA: TGTGCCAGCAGGGACAGGTTGACCGGGGAGCTGTTTTTT.

This clone occurred once. The J gene is TRBJ2-5, the V gene TRBV19, with TRBD2 matching 9 bases. There are 15 residues in the CDR3. With 4 bases clipped from V and 3 bases from J, the junction kept 6 bases outside the gene matches. CDR1 and CDR2 (germline): LNHDA, SQIVND (reference sequence). The DNA of the CDR3 is TGTGCCAGTAGTACTTGGGCTAGCGGGGAAGAGACCCAGTACTTC. As protein: CASSTWASGEETQYF.

The genes are TRBV19 and TRBJ1-2; 10 nucleotides line up with TRBD1. This CDR3 is 18 amino acids long. Germline V gene lookup returns CDR1 LNHDA and CDR2 SQIVND (reference sequence). V shed 3 bases, J shed 4 bases, and the junction held 14 bases outside the gene matches. The CDR3, as DNA: TGTGCCAGTAGTATCCGGGAGGGGACAGGGGCCGCAACCTATGGCTACACCTTC. As protein: CASSIREGTGAATYGYTF.

This chain joins TRBV27 and TRBJ1-1; 7 positions agree with TRBD1. The CDR3 runs 16 residues. The germline gives CDR1 MNHEY, CDR2 SMNVEV (reference sequence). Trimming at V came to 6 bases and at J to 1 base, leaving 11 bases not matched to a gene. In nucleotides, the CDR3 is TGTGCCAGCAGGCAAACACGACAGGGCTGGAACACTGAAGCTTTCTTT. Amino acid sequence: CASRQTRQGWNTEAFF.

J is TRBJ2-7 and V is TRBV27, with D maybe TRBD2 (5 bases). This CDR3 has 13 amino acids. Germline V gene lookup returns CDR1 MNHEY and CDR2 SMNVEV (reference sequence). The V end was cut by 2 bases, the J end by 6 bases, with 11 bases between. The DNA for the CDR3 is TGTGCCAGCAGTTTAGGGAGTCTATCCGAGCAGTACTTC. Its translation: CASSLGSLSEQYF.

The genes are TRBV7-8 and TRBJ2-5; 9 bases fit TRBD1. V was clipped by 5 bases and J by 6 bases; unmatched bases: 4. The CDR3 consists of 13 residues. CDR1 is SGHVS and CDR2 is FQNEAQ in the germline V gene. The CDR3 DNA reads TGTGCCAGCAGCCTCGGACAGGGGCAGACCCAGTACTTC. As protein: CASSLGQGQTQYF. The entire variable domain, with the rest obtained from reference TRBV7-8 and TRBJ2-5, is as follows: GAGVSQSPRYKVAKRGQDVALRCDPISGHVSLFWYQQALGQGPEFLTYFQNEAQLDKSGLPSDRFFAERPEGSVSTLKIQRTQQEDSAVYLCASSLGQGQTQYFGPGTRLLVL.

The chain employs TRBV7-2 and TRBJ2-3, with D uncertain. CDR3 length: 15 amino acids. Germline V gene lookup returns CDR1 SGHTA and CDR2 FQGNSA. V shed 2 bases and J shed 0 bases, with 9 bases lying between them. CDR3 DNA sequence: TGTGCCAGCAGCTTATGGGCAGAGAGCACAGATACGCAGTATTTT. As protein: CASSLWAESTDTQYF.

The chain uses TRBV4-2 and TRBJ2-7; tentative D call: TRBD2 (5 bases). Trimming left V 1 base short and J 1 base short, with 14 bases between. The CDR3 is 16 amino acids. CDR1 LGHNA and CDR2 YNFKEQ come from the germline V gene. The chain's CDR3 is CASSQAHDPGSYEQYF. CDR3 sequence (DNA): TGTGCCAGCAGCCAAGCCCACGACCCGGGGTCCTACGAGCAGTACTTC.

The chain has TRBV7-2 and TRBJ2-3; 7 bases match TRBD2. Trimming at V came to 3 bases and at J to 2 bases, leaving 11 bases not matched to a gene. This CDR3 spans 17 amino acids. Germline V gene data show CDR1 as SGHTA and CDR2 as FQGNSA. The CDR3 nucleotides read TGTGCCAGCAGCTTCCCGCCCGGGGGAGGGCCCACAGATACGCAGTATTTT. Translating it yields CASSFPPGGGPTDTQYF.

The rearrangement uses TRBV28 and TRBJ2-3, with D perhaps matching TRBD2 (5 bases). This CDR3 comprises 14 residues. Trimming took 3 bases from V and 6 from J, leaving 13 bases between them. Germline CDR1 MDHEN, CDR2 SYDVKM. The CDR3 DNA sequence: TGTGCCAGCAGTTTGTCCCGGCGGGCCGATACGCAGTATTTT. Residues: CASSLSRRADTQYF.

The chain couples TRBV11-2 to TRBJ2-7; no reliable D call. The CDR3 extends over 13 amino acids. V was pared by 1 base and J by 4 bases, with 8 bases between. Germline assignment: CDR1 SGHAT and CDR2 FQNNGV. The CDR3 spells CASSLGSPYEQYF. The CDR3 DNA follows: TGTGCCAGCAGCTTAGGAAGTCCTTACGAGCAGTACTTC.

The chain is built from TRBV28 and TRBJ1-2; 7 bases fit TRBD1. This CDR3 has 15 residues. CDR1 is MDHEN, CDR2 SYDVKM, per germline. With V trimmed by 5 bases and J by 4 bases, 10 bases remained unmatched. CDR3 sequence (DNA): TGTGCCAGCAGTGGCGGAGGGGGCGAAGGCTATGGCTACACCTTC. Protein product: CASSGGGGEGYGYTF.

This clone showed up just once. The rearrangement links TRBV9 to TRBJ1-2, with TRBD1 matching over 7 bases. V lost 0 bases, J lost 5 bases, and 7 bases stayed unmatched. Germline CDR1 reads SGDLS; CDR2 reads YYNGEE. The CDR3 length is 15 residues. CDR3 DNA: TGTGCCAGCAGCGTAGAGTCCAGGGGGTATTATGGCTACACCTTC. This encodes CASSVESRGYYGYTF.

The gene calls are TRBV9 and TRBJ2-1, with 9 bases aligning to TRBD1. Germline values: CDR1 SGDLS, CDR2 YYNGEE. The CDR3 sequence is 17 residues long. Unmatched junction bases numbered 11, after V lost 4 bases and J lost 3 bases. The CDR3 coding sequence is TGTGCCAGCAGCCCGAGGGGGGACAGGGTGGACTACAATGAGCAGTTCTTC. Its translation: CASSPRGDRVDYNEQFF.

The genes are TRBV28 and TRBJ2-1, with TRBD2 matching over 16 bases. The CDR3 loop spans 18 amino acids. V lost 10 bases, J lost 1 base, and 10 bases stayed unmatched. The V gene's germline CDR1 is MDHEN and CDR2 SYDVKM. The DNA for the CDR3 is TGTGCCACCACCGGGACTAGCGGGAGGGCCCGGTCCTACAATGAGCAGTTCTTC. Translating it yields CATTGTSGRARSYNEQFF.

The chain carries TRBV6-1 and TRBJ2-3; 7 bases map to TRBD2. Per the germline V gene, CDR1 is MNHNS and CDR2 is SASEGT. V dropped 3 bases and J dropped 3; count of bases not matched to a gene: 3. This CDR3 has 14 residues. CDR3 residues: CASSDWRGTDTQYF. The CDR3 bases are TGTGCCAGCAGTGACTGGCGGGGGACAGATACGCAGTATTTT.

V is TRBV7-9 and J is TRBJ1-4; 8 nucleotides agree with TRBD1. V lost 3 bases and J lost 7; bases outside the gene matches: 4. This CDR3 spans 14 amino acids. Germline assignment: CDR1 SEHNR and CDR2 FQNEAQ (reference sequence). This CDR3 is CASSFGQGVEKLFF. For the CDR3, the DNA is TGTGCCAGCAGCTTTGGACAGGGAGTTGAAAAACTGTTTTTT. Filled out from reference TRBV7-9 and TRBJ1-4, the complete variable domain reads DTGVSQNPRHKITKRGQNVTFRCDPISEHNRLYWYRQTLGQGPEFLTYFQNEAQLEKSRLLSDRFSAERPKGSFSTLEIQRTEQGDSAMYLCASSFGQGVEKLFFGSGTQLSVL.

The rearrangement links TRBV12-5 to TRBJ2-7; possible D gene TRBD1, 5 bases. CDR3 length equals 16 residues. The germline CDR1 and CDR2 sequences are LGHNT and FRNRAP. V lost 2 bases and J lost 3, with 17 bases in between. The CDR3 coding sequence is TGTGCTAGTGGTTTGCGGGTCACGGCAGGGTACTACGAGCAGTACTTC. The encoded protein is CASGLRVTAGYYEQYF.